These T cell receptor beta chains were read from a single sample in a study of cytomegalovirus exposure and HLA in healthy donors. This table comes from immunoSEQ multiplex PCR, and its TCRdb copy is limited to in-frame clones, with some not included. Of tens of thousands of clones listed, over 75% were seen once; the top ten hold about 6.8%. Sequenced: PBMCs. These receptors came from a human donor in good health. CDR3s include the opening cysteine and the closing phenylalanine or tryptophan. The D gene is left open where the match is weak. Clone size is given for some rows only: seen once, a few or many times, or a class if the clone is expanded.

V: TRBV5-1; size: once; D: .; J: TRBJ2-1; DNA: TGCGCCAGCAGCCCCTACACTAGCTACAATGAGCAGTTCTTC; CDR3: CASSPYTSYNEQFF
V: TRBV5-1; size: .; D: TRBD1; J: TRBJ2-3; DNA: TGCGCCAGCAGACAGACAGGGCACACAGATACGCAGTATTTT; CDR3: CASRQTGHTDTQYF
V: TRBV9; size: .; D: TRBD1; J: TRBJ2-3; DNA: TGTGCCAGCAGCCCCGGGACAGGGGAAGGAGTTACGCAGTATTTT; CDR3: CASSPGTGEGVTQYF
V: TRBV7-2; size: .; D: .; J: TRBJ1-5; DNA: TGTGCCAGCAGCTTAAACAGGGCTGACCAGCCCCAGCATTTT; CDR3: CASSLNRADQPQHF
V: TRBV7-2; size: few; D: TRBD1; J: TRBJ2-7; DNA: TGTGCCAGCAGCGGGACAGCCTACGAGCAGTACTTC; CDR3: CASSGTAYEQYF
V: TRBV4-3; size: .; D: .; J: TRBJ1-2; DNA: TGCGCCAGCAGCCAAGTGGGTGAGGGAGGCTACACCTTC; CDR3: CASSQVGEGGYTF
V: TRBV7-8; size: once; D: TRBD2; J: TRBJ2-7; DNA: TGTGCCAGCAGCTTAGTGGGGGGGGTCCTCACCTACGAGCAGTACTTC; CDR3: CASSLVGGVLTYEQYF
V: TRBV7-2; size: .; D: .; J: TRBJ2-1; DNA: TGTGCCAGCAGCTTAGCGACGGGGGTGGCGGGGTGGGTGGACAATGAGCAGTTCTTC; CDR3: CASSLATGVAGWVDNEQFF
V: TRBV7-9; size: once; D: .; J: TRBJ2-2; DNA: TGCGCCAGCAGCTTAGTTATTAATCCACAGGACACCGGGGAGCTGTTTTTT; CDR3: CASSLVINPQDTGELFF
V: TRBV11-2; size: .; D: .; J: TRBJ1-3; DNA: TGTGCCAGCAGCCCAATTGGGGGGAGCTCTGGAAACACCATATATTTT; CDR3: CASSPIGGSSGNTIYF
V: TRBV19; size: .; D: .; J: TRBJ1-5; DNA: TGTGCCAGTAGTATAGTGAGGGTAACGGTTAATCAGCCCCAGCATTTT; CDR3: CASSIVRVTVNQPQHF
V: TRBV7-2; size: .; D: TRBD2; J: TRBJ2-7; DNA: TGTGCCAGCAGCTTAACACGGACTAGCGGGGGCCCCCGGAGCCGCGAGCAGTACTTC; CDR3: CASSLTRTSGGPRSREQYF
V: TRBV19; size: .; D: .; J: TRBJ1-2; DNA: TGTGCCAGTAACACAGGATTCTATGGCTACACCTTC; CDR3: CASNTGFYGYTF
V: TRBV10-3; size: .; D: TRBD1; J: TRBJ2-7; DNA: TGTGCCATCAGTGAGGACAGGGCCCACGAGCAGTACTTC; CDR3: CAISEDRAHEQYF
V: TRBV6-1; size: .; D: TRBD2; J: TRBJ2-5; DNA: TGTGCCAGCAGTGAAGTGGCTAGCGGGGGCCCCGGGGGAGAGACCCAGTACTTC; CDR3: CASSEVASGGPGGETQYF
V: TRBV15; size: .; D: TRBD1; J: TRBJ2-7; DNA: TGTGCCACCAGCACTACCCCTCCCGGGACAGGGCCCTACGAGCAGTACTTC; CDR3: CATSTTPPGTGPYEQYF
V: TRBV28; size: .; D: .; J: TRBJ1-5; DNA: TGTGCCAGCAGTTCCCCGGGACCGGGGGGCAATCAGCCCCAGCATTTT; CDR3: CASSSPGPGGNQPQHF
V: TRBV28; size: .; D: .; J: TRBJ1-2; DNA: TGTGCCAGCACCATAACCCAGGGGCGCTATGGCTACACCTTC; CDR3: CASTITQGRYGYTF
V: TRBV19; size: .; D: .; J: TRBJ1-1; DNA: TGTGCCAGTAGTGGGCAGGGTGACACTGAAGCTTTCTTT; CDR3: CASSGQGDTEAFF
V: TRBV9; size: once; D: .; J: TRBJ2-5; DNA: TGTGCCAGCAGCCCCCGACTAGTCCAAGAGACCCAGTACTTC; CDR3: CASSPRLVQETQYF
V: TRBV6-1; size: .; D: TRBD2; J: TRBJ2-7; DNA: TGTGCCAGCAGTTCACTAGCGGGGGGGCTGCTCGAGCAGTACTTC; CDR3: CASSSLAGGLLEQYF
V: TRBV5-4; size: .; D: .; J: TRBJ1-1; DNA: TGTGCCAGCAGCTTGGGGGGCAGGACTGAAGCTTTCTTT; CDR3: CASSLGGRTEAFF
V: TRBV6-5; size: once; D: .; J: TRBJ2-7; DNA: TGTGCCAGCCGGCGTACCCGGGAAGCCTACGAGCAGTACTTC; CDR3: CASRRTREAYEQYF
V: TRBV5-3; size: once; D: .; J: TRBJ1-2; DNA: TGTGCCAGAAGCCCATATGGCTACACCTTC; CDR3: CARSPYGYTF
V: TRBV15; size: .; D: .; J: TRBJ1-5; DNA: TGTGCCACCAGCAGAGGAGGACTCAATCAGCCCCAGCATTTT; CDR3: CATSRGGLNQPQHF
V: TRBV5-1; size: .; D: TRBD1; J: TRBJ1-1; DNA: TGCGCCAGCAGCGTACAGGGGTCGAACACTGAAGCTTTCTTT; CDR3: CASSVQGSNTEAFF
V: TRBV28; size: .; D: .; J: TRBJ1-3; DNA: TGTGCCAGCAGTTTAACCCTAGCGGTCTCTGGAAACACCATATATTTT; CDR3: CASSLTLAVSGNTIYF
V: TRBV9; size: once; D: .; J: TRBJ2-1; DNA: TGTGCCAGCAGCGTAGTTTCGGCTAGCAACGATGAGCAGTTCTTC; CDR3: CASSVVSASNDEQFF
V: TRBV7-3; size: .; D: .; J: TRBJ2-1; DNA: TGTGCCAGCAGCTTGGGAGGGGGCAATGAGCAGTTCTTC; CDR3: CASSLGGGNEQFF
V: TRBV19; size: .; D: .; J: TRBJ2-6; DNA: TGTGCCAGTAGTCTAATGGGGGGACGTAGCTCTGGGGCCAACGTCCTGACTTTC; CDR3: CASSLMGGRSSGANVLTF
V: TRBV28; size: .; D: .; J: TRBJ1-5; DNA: TGTGCCAGCAGTTTTACTGGGGGCCAGAATCAGCCCCAGCATTTT; CDR3: CASSFTGGQNQPQHF
V: TRBV7-2; size: .; D: .; J: TRBJ2-4; DNA: TGTGCCAGCAGCTTAGCGAGGGACAAGAAAAACATTCAGTACTTC; CDR3: CASSLARDKKNIQYF
V: TRBV19; size: .; D: .; J: TRBJ2-3; DNA: TGTGCCAGTAGTAGCCTCGGGACTCACGAAGATACGCAGTATTTT; CDR3: CASSSLGTHEDTQYF
V: TRBV27; size: .; D: TRBD2; J: TRBJ2-1; DNA: TGTGCCAGCAACCCGACGGGACTAGCGGGGCCATTCTCCTACAATGAGCAGTTCTTC; CDR3: CASNPTGLAGPFSYNEQFF
V: TRBV5-1; size: .; D: .; J: TRBJ2-7; DNA: TGCGCCAGCAGCTCCAGTTACGAGCAGTACTTC; CDR3: CASSSSYEQYF
V: TRBV2; size: .; D: .; J: TRBJ2-3; DNA: TGTGCCAGCAGTCCCCCCACTAGCCCCGGGCGGGATACGCAGTATTTT; CDR3: CASSPPTSPGRDTQYF
V: TRBV7-4; size: .; D: .; J: TRBJ1-1; DNA: TGTGCCAGCAGCTTAGCGAGACAGCAACCTGCTGCGAACACTGAAGCTTTCTTT; CDR3: CASSLARQQPAANTEAFF
V: TRBV11-2; size: .; D: TRBD1; J: TRBJ2-2; DNA: TGTGCCAGCAGCTTAGGGCCAGGGGGCTACGGGGAGCTGTTTTTT; CDR3: CASSLGPGGYGELFF
V: TRBV5-1; size: .; D: .; J: TRBJ2-3; DNA: TGCGCCAGCAGCTTGGCGCTAGCTGGTGATACGCAGTATTTT; CDR3: CASSLALAGDTQYF
V: TRBV28; size: once; D: .; J: TRBJ1-1; DNA: TGTGCCAGCAGTCTTCTGGGGCACGGCACTGAAGCTTTCTTT; CDR3: CASSLLGHGTEAFF
V: TRBV6-5; size: .; D: .; J: TRBJ1-2; DNA: TGTGCCAGCAGAAACGGGGGGAACTATGGCTACACCTTC; CDR3: CASRNGGNYGYTF
V: TRBV5-1; size: .; D: TRBD2; J: TRBJ2-1; DNA: TGCGCCAGCAGCTGGATGACTAGCGGGTCGCCCGGGAATGAGCAGTTCTTC; CDR3: CASSWMTSGSPGNEQFF
V: TRBV19; size: once; D: TRBD1; J: TRBJ2-2; DNA: TGTGCCAGTAGAACAGGGGCCCGGAACACCGGGGAGCTGTTTTTT; CDR3: CASRTGARNTGELFF
V: TRBV5-1; size: once; D: TRBD1; J: TRBJ1-3; DNA: TGCGCCAGCAGCTTTGGGACAGGGGAAACTGGAAACACCATATATTTT; CDR3: CASSFGTGETGNTIYF
V: TRBV7-3; size: .; D: .; J: TRBJ1-5; DNA: TGTGCCAGCAGCTTCATAGGAGGGCCCCAGCATTTT; CDR3: CASSFIGGPQHF
V: TRBV19; size: few; D: TRBD1; J: TRBJ1-1; DNA: TGTGCCAGTTACGTTCAACGGGACAGATCGATGAACACTGAAGCTTTCTTT; CDR3: CASYVQRDRSMNTEAFF
V: TRBV5-4; size: .; D: TRBD1; J: TRBJ2-3; DNA: TGTGCCAGCAGCTCAAAAATGGGGACAGGGGGCGAGACAGATACGCAGTATTTT; CDR3: CASSSKMGTGGETDTQYF
V: TRBV7-8; size: once; D: .; J: TRBJ2-7; DNA: TGTGCCAGCAGCTCCGCCCAGGCGGGTTCCTACGAGCAGTACTTC; CDR3: CASSSAQAGSYEQYF
V: TRBV5-6; size: few; D: TRBD2; J: TRBJ2-5; DNA: TGTGCCAGCCAACTAGCGGGGGTCGAGGGAAAGACCCAGTACTTC; CDR3: CASQLAGVEGKTQYF
V: TRBV19; size: .; D: TRBD1; J: TRBJ2-7; DNA: TGTGCCAGTAGGAAGAACCGGGACAGGGTTTCGGACGAGCAGTACTTC; CDR3: CASRKNRDRVSDEQYF
V: TRBV11-3; size: .; D: .; J: TRBJ2-2; DNA: TGTGCCAGCCTCGGGGACACCGGGGAGCTGTTTTTT; CDR3: CASLGDTGELFF
V: TRBV7-9; size: .; D: .; J: TRBJ1-6; DNA: TGTGCCAGCTCCCCTTCCGGGAGTTTAGAATCACCCCTCCACTTT; CDR3: CASSPSGSLESPLHF